This is a list of T cell receptor beta chains from one sample in a study of beta chain features in type 1 diabetes. Libraries were prepared by immunoSEQ multiplex PCR; TCRdb keeps only in-frame clonotypes and omits some of them. Of about 230,000 clones in the sample, 9.6% were seen once. Source material: naive CD4+ T cells from blood. Receptors originate from a woman under 30 in good health. The CDR3 runs from the conserved cysteine through the conserved F or W. The D gene is left open where the match is weak. Clone size is stated in some rows and not others, as once, few, many or a class when expanded.

CDR3 length	J gene	D gene	V gene	clone size	CDR3 DNA	CDR3 protein
15	TRBJ2-2	TRBD2	TRBV5-6	few	TGTGCCAGCAGCTTGGGGCTAGCGGGGATCGGGGAGCTGTTTTTT	CASSLGLAGIGELFF
13	TRBJ1-1	NA	TRBV30	NA	TGTGCCTGGAGCGGGAACAGAGACACTGAAGCTTTCTTT	CAWSGNRDTEAFF
19	TRBJ2-3	TRBD2	TRBV4-1	few	TGCGCCAGCAGCCAAGAAGCGGGGACTAGTTGGGGGCAGACAGATACGCAGTATTTT	CASSQEAGTSWGQTDTQYF
14	TRBJ2-1	TRBD2	TRBV5-4	NA	TGTGCCAGCAGAATGGCGGGGGGAAACAATGAGCAGTTCTTC	CASRMAGGNNEQFF
15	TRBJ1-1	TRBD1	TRBV29-1	few	TGCAGCGTCCATACTTGGAGACAGGGCGGCACTGAAGCTTTCTTT	CSVHTWRQGGTEAFF
14	TRBJ2-1	TRBD2	TRBV7-2	few	TGTGCCAGCAGCCCTCGCCGGACTAGCGGGCCATCGTTCTTC	CASSPRRTSGPSFF
16	TRBJ2-1	TRBD2	TRBV11-3	NA	TGTGCCAGCAGCTTAGTTCTAGCGGGAGGGCCCAATGAGCAGTTCTTC	CASSLVLAGGPNEQFF
15	TRBJ1-5	TRBD1	TRBV27	NA	TGTGCCAGCAGTTTATTAGCAGGGGGAGATCAGCCCCAGCATTTT	CASSLLAGGDQPQHF
17	TRBJ2-1	TRBD1	TRBV28	NA	TGTGCCAGCAGTCATTACCCAGGGGGCGCAGGTTACTATGAGCAGTTCTTC	CASSHYPGGAGYYEQFF
17	TRBJ2-3	TRBD2	TRBV7-9	few	TGTGCCAGCAGCTTCACGACTAGCGGGACCTTCACAGATACGCAGTATTTT	CASSFTTSGTFTDTQYF
14	TRBJ2-5	NA	TRBV6-1	few	TGTGCCAGCAGTCTCAATTTCATCGGAGAGACCCAGTACTTC	CASSLNFIGETQYF
18	TRBJ1-5	NA	TRBV23-1	few	TGCGCCAGCAGTCAATCGTTGTACACAGGGTGTACGAATCAGCCCCAGCATTTT	CASSQSLYTGCTNQPQHF
13	TRBJ1-1	NA	TRBV5-1	NA	TGCGCCAGCAGCTTGGAGGGGCTCTCTGAAGCTTTCTTT	CASSLEGLSEAFF
13	TRBJ2-3	NA	TRBV5-4	NA	TGTGCCAGCAGATTGGCCTCTACAGATACGCAGTATTTT	CASRLASTDTQYF
12	TRBJ1-1	NA	TRBV7-3	few	TGTGCCAGCAGCACGGGGAACACTGAAGCTTTCTTT	CASSTGNTEAFF
14	TRBJ2-1	NA	TRBV27	NA	TGTGCCAACCACAGTCTGAGCTCCTACAATGAGCAGTTCTTC	CANHSLSSYNEQFF
15	TRBJ1-2	TRBD1	TRBV19	few	TGTGCCAGTAGTTGGGTCGACAGGGACCAGGATGGCTACACCTTC	CASSWVDRDQDGYTF
12	TRBJ1-2	NA	TRBV6-5	NA	TGTGCCAGCAGTCAGACAGGATATGGCTACACCTTC	CASSQTGYGYTF
16	TRBJ2-1	TRBD2	TRBV5-4	NA	TGTGCCAGCAGCTTGGAACCGGACGGGCTAGCGGGAGTGCAGTTCTTC	CASSLEPDGLAGVQFF
15	TRBJ1-5	TRBD1	TRBV5-1	few	TGCGCCAGCAGCTTAACAGGGGGTGGCAATCAGCCCCAGCATTTT	CASSLTGGGNQPQHF
13	TRBJ2-7	TRBD1	TRBV13	few	TGTGCCAGCACCGGGGACAGGGGGCGCGAGCAGTACTTC	CASTGDRGREQYF
14	TRBJ1-4	NA	TRBV28	many	TGTGCCAGCAGCCCGGGGAGTGCTAATGAAAAACTGTTTTTT	CASSPGSANEKLFF
11	TRBJ2-5	NA	TRBV20-1	NA	TGCAGTGCTAGGGGCGCCGAGACCCAGTACTTC	CSARGAETQYF
12	TRBJ2-5	NA	TRBV19	few	TGTGCCAGTAGTATGGAGCAAGAGACCCAGTACTTC	CASSMEQETQYF
15	TRBJ2-1	TRBD2	TRBV28	NA	TGTGCCAGCAGTTTGCTAGCGGGAGGGGAAAATGAGCAGTTCTTC	CASSLLAGGENEQFF
16	TRBJ2-7	TRBD1	TRBV25-1	NA	TGTGCCAGCAGTGAGGACAGGGGTAGAGGCTCCTACGAGCAGTACTTC	CASSEDRGRGSYEQYF
13	TRBJ2-5	TRBD2	TRBV6-1	NA	TGTGCCAGCGTCCGGGGGGGGCCAGAGACCCAGTACTTC	CASVRGGPETQYF
14	TRBJ2-7	NA	TRBV4-1	NA	TGCGCCAGCAGCCCGATAGGGGCTACCTACGAGCAGTACTTC	CASSPIGATYEQYF
15	TRBJ1-2	NA	TRBV19	NA	TGTGCCAGTAGTCGCCTCGACACCTTCAACTATGGCTACACCTTC	CASSRLDTFNYGYTF
16	TRBJ2-7	NA	TRBV6-5	few	TGTGCCAGCAGTTACATCGGGGTGGACAGCTCCAACGAGCAGTACTTC	CASSYIGVDSSNEQYF
15	TRBJ2-5	TRBD1	TRBV4-1	many	TGCGCCAGCAGCCAATCCACAGGGGTGCAAGAGACCCAGTACTTC	CASSQSTGVQETQYF
16	TRBJ2-4	TRBD1	TRBV29-1	NA	TGCAGCGTTGAAGTGGGACAGGGGATAGCCAAAAACATTCAGTACTTC	CSVEVGQGIAKNIQYF
15	TRBJ2-7	TRBD1	TRBV29-1	few	TGCAGCGTTGAGGTGGGCAGGGGGAGCTCCTACGAGCAGTACTTC	CSVEVGRGSSYEQYF
16	TRBJ1-5	NA	TRBV30	few	TGTGCCTGGAGCCGGCAGGGGAGCGGGGGCAATCAGCCCCAGCATTTT	CAWSRQGSGGNQPQHF
14	TRBJ2-3	TRBD1	TRBV19	few	TGTGCCAGTAACTTCAGGGGGTCGGCAGATACGCAGTATTTT	CASNFRGSADTQYF
15	TRBJ2-1	TRBD2	TRBV9	NA	TGTGCCAGCAGCGTAGGGGGACTAGCGGGCGATGAGCAGTTCTTC	CASSVGGLAGDEQFF
14	TRBJ1-5	NA	TRBV19	NA	TGTGCCAGCTCTGTCTCAGGCCACAATCAGCCCCAGCATTTT	CASSVSGHNQPQHF
13	TRBJ1-5	NA	TRBV11-2	few	TGTGCCAGCAGCTCGACGGGAAATCAGCCCCAGCATTTT	CASSSTGNQPQHF
18	TRBJ1-1	TRBD1	TRBV19	NA	TGTGCCAGTACCCACTCCGGGACAGGGGTTCATGGGAACACTGAAGCTTTCTTT	CASTHSGTGVHGNTEAFF
12	TRBJ1-1	NA	TRBV6-5	few	TGTGCCAGTTACAGACTGAACACTGAAGCTTTCTTT	CASYRLNTEAFF
16	TRBJ2-1	TRBD1	TRBV27	few	TGTGCCAGCAGTTTATGGGCAGGGGGCGGTATCAATGAGCAGTTCTTC	CASSLWAGGGINEQFF
14	TRBJ2-7	NA	TRBV7-9	NA	TGTGCCAGCAGCTTAGCCAGGATCCCCTACGAGCAGTACTTC	CASSLARIPYEQYF
14	TRBJ2-5	NA	TRBV30	NA	TGTGCCTGGAGTGTGCGATGGGAGGAGGGGACCCAGTACTTC	CAWSVRWEEGTQYF
14	TRBJ2-7	TRBD2	TRBV27	many	TGTGCCAGCAGTTCGGGGACTAGCGGGAGGGCCTCGTACTTC	CASSSGTSGRASYF
14	TRBJ2-3	TRBD1	TRBV5-1	NA	TGCGCCAGCAGAATGGGACAGCCCACAGATACGCAGTATTTT	CASRMGQPTDTQYF
15	TRBJ2-7	TRBD1	TRBV4-1	few	TGCGCCAGCAGCCAAGACCGGGACAGGATCTACGAGCAGTACTTC	CASSQDRDRIYEQYF
15	TRBJ2-5	TRBD2	TRBV6-5	NA	TGTGCCAGCAGACCGGGACTAGCGGGGGGGAGCACCCAGTACTTC	CASRPGLAGGSTQYF
15	TRBJ2-5	TRBD2	TRBV7-8	few	TGTGCCAGCAGCTCACTAGCGGGGGGTTCAGGCACCCAGTACTTC	CASSSLAGGSGTQYF
19	TRBJ2-5	TRBD1	TRBV4-1	few	TGCGCCAGCAGCCGCGATCTTTCATCCGGGACAGGGGCCCAAGAGACCCAGTACTTC	CASSRDLSSGTGAQETQYF
12	TRBJ2-7	TRBD1	TRBV5-1	few	TGCGCCAGCAGCGCCCCGGGACAGGAGCAGTACTTC	CASSAPGQEQYF
13	TRBJ1-1	TRBD1	TRBV30	few	TGTGCCTGGAGTGGTATAGGGGGCCCTGAAGCTTTCTTT	CAWSGIGGPEAFF
16	TRBJ1-2	TRBD1	TRBV5-4	few	TGTGCCAGCACCCTTGGGGGGACAGACTCAAGCTATGGCTACACCTTC	CASTLGGTDSSYGYTF
13	TRBJ2-7	NA	TRBV6-1	few	TGTGCCAGCATTCAACAGGGCTTCTACGAGCAGTACTTC	CASIQQGFYEQYF
15	TRBJ1-2	NA	TRBV19	NA	TGTGCCAGTAGTATAGACCGCGGCGGTAACTATGGCTACACCTTC	CASSIDRGGNYGYTF